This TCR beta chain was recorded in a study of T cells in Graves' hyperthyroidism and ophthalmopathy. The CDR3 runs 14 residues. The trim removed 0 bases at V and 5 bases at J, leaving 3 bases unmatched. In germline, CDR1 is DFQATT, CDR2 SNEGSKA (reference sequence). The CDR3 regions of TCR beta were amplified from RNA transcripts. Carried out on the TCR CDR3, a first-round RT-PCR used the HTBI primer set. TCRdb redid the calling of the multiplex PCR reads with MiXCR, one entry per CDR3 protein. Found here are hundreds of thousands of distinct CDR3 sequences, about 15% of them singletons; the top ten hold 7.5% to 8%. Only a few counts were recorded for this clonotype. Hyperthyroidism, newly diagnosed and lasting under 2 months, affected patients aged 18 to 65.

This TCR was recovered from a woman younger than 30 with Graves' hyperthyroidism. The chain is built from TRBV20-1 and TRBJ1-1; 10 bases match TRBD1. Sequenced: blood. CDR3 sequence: CSAREGTGVTEAFF. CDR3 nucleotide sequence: TGCAGTGCTAGAGAAGGGACAGGGGTTACTGAAGCTTTCTTT.